The next 18 T cell receptor beta chains were all read from a single sample in a study of cytomegalovirus exposure and HLA in healthy donors. Use of 60 Vbeta and 13 Jbeta primers characterized the PCR. The table came from immunoSEQ multiplex PCR; TCRdb's copy has only in-frame clones and leaves some out. Here the sample spans roughly 180,000 clones, about 77% being singletons. The material sequenced was PBMCs. These receptor sequences come from a man between 25 and 39 years old in good health and CMV-seronegative.

The chain joins TRBV28 to TRBJ1-1, with D possibly being TRBD1 (6 bases). Germline V CDR1 and CDR2: MDHEN, SYDVKM. Trimming removed 3 bases from V and 5 bases from J, with 10 bases in between. This CDR3 is 13 amino acids long. The CDR3 DNA reads as TGTGCCAGCAGTTTTAGTCAGGGGACTGAAGCTTTCTTT. Translated, it gives CASSFSQGTEAFF.

The CDR3 here is CASSQDSVGGIEEKLFF. In DNA form, the CDR3 reads TGTGCCAGCAGCCAAGATTCGGTCGGGGGAATTGAGGAAAAACTGTTTTTT. The genes are TRBV4-2 and TRBJ1-4; possible D gene TRBD1, 5 bases. The CDR3 sequence is 17 residues long. From germline, CDR1 is LGHNA and CDR2 YNFKEQ. The V gene lost 0 bases and the J gene lost 8 bases, with 19 bases spanning the gap.

This clone was recorded only once. This rearrangement joins TRBV7-3 to TRBJ1-2; TRBD1 matches at 7 bases. The CDR3 covers 16 residues. From germline, CDR1 is SGHTA and CDR2 FQGTGA. J gave up 4 bases and V 2 bases, and 10 bases lay outside the gene matches. CDR3 DNA sequence: TGTGCCAGCAGCTTAGGACAGGCCGGCGCAAGCTATGGCTACACCTTC. Its translation is CASSLGQAGASYGYTF.

The chain carries TRBV28 and TRBJ2-7; 10 nucleotides align to TRBD1. Germline V gene sequence: CDR1 MDHEN, CDR2 SYDVKM. The ends lost 5 bases at V and 4 bases at J; junction bases unmatched: 11. The CDR3 is 16 residues long. The CDR3 loop reads CASSDPGTGDEYEQYF. CDR3 nucleotide sequence: TGTGCCAGCAGTGATCCCGGGACAGGGGATGAATACGAGCAGTACTTC.

The chain carries TRBV10-3 and TRBJ2-4, with TRBD2 as a possible D gene (5 bases). Trimming took off 4 bases at V and 1 base at J, with 11 bases between the two ends. From germline, CDR1 is ENHRY and CDR2 SYGVKD. The CDR3 sequence is 15 residues long. The CDR3 is CAISGEGSAKNIQYF. The CDR3 nucleotides read TGTGCCATCAGTGGTGAGGGTTCGGCCAAAAACATTCAGTACTTC.

This sequence joins TRBV5-1 and TRBJ2-1, with 9 nucleotides matching TRBD2. V gave up 4 bases and J gave up 6 bases; unmatched junction bases: 8. The CDR3 is 15 amino acids. Germline CDR1 is SGHRS and CDR2 is YFSETQ. The CDR3 region is CASSPLAGVRNEQFF. CDR3 nucleotide sequence: TGCGCCAGCAGCCCGTTAGCGGGAGTGCGCAATGAGCAGTTCTTC.

This chain links TRBV20-1 with TRBJ2-1; D might be TRBD2 (5 bases). Germline assignment: CDR1 DFQATT and CDR2 SNEGSKA (reference sequence). Between the trimmed V and J ends, which lost 6 bases and 13 bases, there was a span of 16 bases. This CDR3 spans 11 amino acids. CDR3 sequence (DNA): TGCAGTGCGCCCCGGGGATCGGATCAGTTCTTC. Translating it yields CSAPRGSDQFF.

In its sample, this clone was seen once. V gene TRBV7-2 combines with J gene TRBJ2-1; 8 bases fit TRBD1. This CDR3 has 13 amino acids. Germline CDR1 is SGHTA and CDR2 is FQGNSA. The V gene end was trimmed by 2 bases and the J gene end by 14 bases; junction bases not matched to a gene: 8. In nucleotides, the CDR3 is TGTGCCAGCAGCTTACAGACAACAGGGGGGAAGTTCTTC. As protein: CASSLQTTGGKFF.

This clone has only one observation. The chain employs TRBV2 and TRBJ2-7; D is perhaps TRBD2 (6 bases). The CDR3 sequence is 14 residues long. V lost 3 bases, J lost 6 bases, and 15 bases lay in between. Germline V CDR1 and CDR2: SNHLY, FYNNEI. This CDR3 is CASSEEGYVGEQYF. The CDR3 DNA sequence: TGTGCCAGCAGTGAGGAGGGCTACGTGGGCGAGCAGTACTTC.

The chain joins TRBV11-3 to TRBJ2-2, with TRBD1 identical over 9 bases. Germline values: CDR1 SGHNT, CDR2 YENEEA. The CDR3 length is 15 residues. The junction had 3 bases not matched to a gene; V was cut back by 5 bases and J by 2 bases. The DNA of the CDR3 is TGTGCCAGCAGCAAGGGACAGGGAAACACCGGGGAGCTGTTTTTT. This sequence encodes CASSKGQGNTGELFF.

The genes are TRBV10-1 and TRBJ2-7; 8 bases match TRBD1. The CDR3 totals 15 residues. V dropped 0 bases and J dropped 4; count of bases not matched to a gene: 5. From germline, CDR1 is WNHNN and CDR2 SYGVQD (reference sequence). The CDR3 DNA follows: TGCGCCAGCAGTGAGTCCCAGGGGGCGTCTTACGAGCAGTACTTC. It translates to CASSESQGASYEQYF.

The genes are TRBV10-1 and TRBJ2-7, with D uncertain. The V gene's germline CDR1 is WNHNN and CDR2 SYGVQD (reference sequence). The CDR3 sequence is 13 residues long. The V end lost 3 bases, the J end lost 0 bases, and 6 bases lay between the germline ends. CDR3 residues: CASSDVSSYEQYF. The CDR3 region has the DNA TGCGCCAGCAGTGATGTCAGCTCCTACGAGCAGTACTTC.

This clone has more than one count but fewer than ten. This chain joins TRBV29-1 and TRBJ2-1; D remains unclear. The germline V gene encodes CDR1 SQVTM and CDR2 ANQGSEA. This CDR3 contains 13 residues. With 6 bases removed from V and 10 bases from J, the gap between germline ends came to 19 bases. The CDR3 is CSVYYPFIGEQFF. CDR3 nucleotide sequence: TGCAGCGTGTACTACCCATTCATCGGGGAGCAGTTCTTC.

A word on this clone: The junction and the germline gene differ at one end; a read error may be behind it. The rearrangement joins TRBV7-7 to TRBJ2-5; TRBD2 is a possible D gene (5 bases). CDR3 length: 14 amino acids. Germline V gives CDR1 SSHAT, CDR2 FNYEAQ (reference sequence). This CDR3 is CASSSLALAETQYF. The CDR3 DNA is TGTGCTAGCAGCTCATTGGCCTTAGCGGAGACCCAGTACTTC. Complete variable domain (other parts from reference TRBV7-7 and TRBJ2-5): GAGVSQSPRYKVTKRGQDVTLRCDPISSHATLYWYQQALGQGPEFLTYFNYEAQPDKSGLPSDRFSAERPEGSISTLTIQRTEQRDSAMYRCASSSLALAETQYFGPGTRLLVL.

V and J are TRBV9 and TRBJ2-3; 11 positions agree with TRBD1. The CDR3 sequence is 17 residues long. V shed 4 bases, J shed 3 bases, and the junction held 10 bases outside the gene matches. The V gene's germline CDR1 is SGDLS and CDR2 YYNGEE. Here the CDR3 DNA reads TGTGCCAGCAGCACCTCCGGGACAGGGGGGGTGACAGATACGCAGTATTTT. Translation: CASSTSGTGGVTDTQYF.

This clone came up a few times. The gene calls are TRBV7-9 and TRBJ2-7; no clear D. This CDR3 has 14 amino acids. The ends were cut back, 5 bases at V and 3 bases at J, with 14 bases in the middle. In germline, CDR1 is SEHNR, CDR2 FQNEAQ (reference sequence). The CDR3 loop reads CASSTPGAVYEQYF. CDR3 coding DNA: TGTGCCAGCAGCACTCCCGGAGCCGTCTACGAGCAGTACTTC. The whole variable domain, filled in from reference TRBV7-9 and TRBJ2-7, reads DTGVSQNPRHKITKRGQNVTFRCDPISEHNRLYWYRQTLGQGPEFLTYFQNEAQLEKSRLLSDRFSAERPKGSFSTLEIQRTEQGDSAMYLCASSTPGAVYEQYFGPGTRLTVT.

The rearrangement uses TRBV19 and TRBJ2-1; 8 bases are shared with TRBD1. V shed 5 bases and J 3 bases; nucleotides not matched to a gene: 6. From germline, CDR1 is LNHDA and CDR2 SQIVND (reference sequence). This CDR3 contains 15 residues. The CDR3 DNA reads as TGTGCCAGTAGTGCGACAGGGGACATCTACAATGAGCAGTTCTTC. Protein product: CASSATGDIYNEQFF.

This chain uses TRBV5-4 with TRBJ2-5; D unclear. V was trimmed by 4 bases and J by 5 bases, leaving 18 bases between them. The CDR3 has 15 amino acids. Germline values: CDR1 SGHNT, CDR2 YYREEE (reference sequence). The CDR3 DNA reads as TGTGCCAGCAGCCCCCCCGACCGGGTCGGGGAGACCCAGTACTTC. It translates to CASSPPDRVGETQYF.